This TCR beta chain was retrieved from a study of blood T cell repertoires in COVID-19 (dated by TCRdb to 2020 to 2021). A note on the overall study: The collaborator samples originated in the United States, Italy and Spain and spanned the acute and convalescent phases of COVID-19. The sample metadata nearly always contained a de-identified subject ID, COVID-19 status, age in years and sex. The material from the prospective study consisted of cDNA or gDNA derived from T cells, B-cell-depleted T cells, or PBMCs. Where available, HLA class I and class II types were taken from metadata supplied by the sample provider and were not determined by assay-based typing. The repertoires were released in a freely available public database meant as a resource for research on the immune response to SARS-CoV-2. Subjects who had been exposed to COVID-19, were actively infected with it, or had recovered from it provided the deeply sampled blood TCRbeta repertoires that made up the dataset. Samples came from the ongoing ImmuneRACE study (first 160 participants) plus 1,254 subjects from 6 global collaborators. Points the paper makes about the study in general: How much clinical and demographic metadata was included differed by source and by participant, and the metadata was provided uncurated.

The CDR1 and CDR2 encoded by the germline V gene (reference sequence) are LGHDT and YNNKEL. The CDR3, from cysteine to phenylalanine, totals 14 residues. Only the CDR3 DNA is retained, 42 bases long and in frame from the first base. V gives up 1 base and J gives up 5 bases, and the segment between their germline ends measures 12 bases. This clone was observed once. Its antigen target is currently unknown. No much larger clonotype is one base removed from it; base qualities were not supplied. Whole blood was collected in K2EDTA tubes by collaborating institutions according to the institutions' own protocols. For TCRbeta analysis, collaborator samples were shipped as frozen whole blood, as isolated PBMCs, or as DNA extracted from either sample type. The immunoSEQ Assay, a bias-controlled multiplex PCR, was used to amplify TCRbeta CDR3 regions from genomic DNA. From the authors' description of their analysis: The number of nucleated cells in each sample was estimated from the amplification of reference gene primers within the assay. To quantify the absolute abundance of each unique TCRbeta CDR3 rearrangement, sequence reads were collapsed and filtered. Productive Simpson clonality was computed per sample as the square root of Simpson's diversity index over productive rearrangements. Held by TCRdb, this immuneACCESS table contains in-frame sequences only and omits some clones. Under half of the omission traces to an unresolved V gene where checked; the cause of the rest is unknown. V and J calls plus clone size are reproduced from that table; the DNA served to infer D and trimming. Here the sample has 150,000 to 200,000 clones; roughly 86% occur a single time. The top ten clonotypes cover less than 3.5% of the sample.

Recombination connected TRBV3-1 (or the pseudogene TRBV3-2) to TRBJ2-7; TRBD1 is a weak D gene call, 5 bases matching. The TCR originated in a man between 70 and 80 years old with acute or convalescent COVID-19. The sequencing input was peripheral blood. The CDR3 here reads CASSQGPGPHEQYF. In nucleotides, the sequence is TGTGCCAGCAGCCAAGGGCCAGGGCCTCACGAGCAGTACTTC.